A single TCR gamma chain is shown here with its context. A far larger clone lies a single base away; this is likely a read error. Other nucleotide sequences in the sample specify the same CDR3. This entry is derived from a study of gamma delta lymphoproliferative disorders and STAT genes. This CDR3 is 14 amino acids long. Germline values: CDR1 VTNTFY, CDR2 YDVSTARD (reference sequence). TCRdb reprocessed the multiplex PCR reads through CATT. The sample yields roughly 2,500 gamma-chain clones, more than 10% seen once. Genomic DNA from isolated PBMCs served as the sequencing template. This TCR came from a human donor with gamma-delta T-cell large granular lymphocyte leukemia. This chain uses TRGV3 with TRGJ1 or TRGJ2. The J gene, not given by TCRdb, was assigned here from a germline match of the nucleotide sequence. The sample taken for sequencing was blood. CDR3 in DNA: TGTGCCACCTGGGACAGGCCGGATTACTATAAGAAACTCTTT. Translation gives CATWDRPDYYKKLF.